These 11 T cell receptor beta chains came from one sample sequenced in a study of T cell repertoires in cytomegalovirus infection. TCRdb redid the calling of the reads with MiXCR, one entry per CDR3 protein. The sample holds hundreds of thousands of distinct CDR3 sequences; around 18% are singletons and the top ten take approximately 8%. What was sequenced was PBMCs. Receptors originate from a human donor in good health (CMV status not recorded). Some clones in this sample may be carry-over from other donors' samples.

This clonotype was detected many times. The chain couples TRBV7-8 to TRBJ2-5, with 7 bases identical to TRBD2. CDR1 and CDR2 from the germline V gene are SGHVS and FQNEAQ. V trimming: 5 bases; J trimming: 4 bases; junction bases outside the gene matches: 7. The CDR3 covers 14 residues. The CDR3 spells CASSPVLAGETQYF. The CDR3 DNA reads TGTGCCAGCAGCCCAGTATTAGCGGGAGAGACCCAGTACTTC.

The V call is TRBV7-6, the J call TRBJ1-2, with a possible D match to TRBD1 (5 bases). V lost 5 bases, J lost 5 bases, and 21 bases lay in between. This CDR3 contains 16 residues. The germline V gene encodes CDR1 SGHVS and CDR2 FNYEAQ. The CDR3 nucleotides are TGTGCCAGCAGCATGATATCCATCGGGGGACGGTATGGCTACACCTTC. It specifies CASSMISIGGRYGYTF.

V gene TRBV29-1 combines with J gene TRBJ2-1, with D tentatively TRBD2 (6 bases). Trimming removed 6 bases at V and 4 bases at J, with 16 bases between. The CDR3 length is 14 residues. Germline V gives CDR1 SQVTM, CDR2 ANQGSEA. DNA for the CDR3: TGCAGCGTGGACCGGGACTCCACATACAATGAGCAGTTCTTC. Amino acid sequence: CSVDRDSTYNEQFF.

About this clonotype itself: Being one base from a much bigger clone, this may be a read error. The rearrangement uses TRBV7-6 and TRBJ2-3; 10 nucleotides agree with TRBD2. V shed 7 bases and J 0 bases; nucleotides not matched to a gene: 7. The CDR3 loop spans 16 amino acids. Per germline, CDR1 SGHVS and CDR2 FNYEAQ. CDR3 residues: CASTSSAGGSTDTQYF. The CDR3 DNA sequence: TGTGCCAGCACCTCGTCAGCGGGGGGGAGCACAGATACGCAGTATTTT.

The table lists this clonotype with a few counts. The DNA for the CDR3 is TGTGCCAGCAGCACGGACAGGGTGGAGAATACGCAGTATTTT. It specifies CASSTDRVENTQYF. The chain is built from TRBV7-8 and TRBJ2-3; 8 bases agree with TRBD1. CDR3 length equals 14 residues. Trimming cost V 5 bases and J 7 bases; bases outside gene matches: 8. Germline assignment: CDR1 SGHVS and CDR2 FQNEAQ.

Ten or more counts support this clonotype. The rearrangement uses TRBV7-2 and TRBJ2-1; 7 bases line up with TRBD1. The V and J ends lost 4 bases and 4 bases, in that order; junction bases with no gene match: 4. From germline, CDR1 is SGHTA and CDR2 FQGNSA. The CDR3 extends over 14 amino acids. CDR3 in amino acids: CASSWGQFYNEQFF. For the CDR3, the DNA is TGTGCCAGCAGCTGGGGACAGTTTTACAATGAGCAGTTCTTC. The full variable domain, in which reference TRBV7-2 and TRBJ2-1 provide the parts outside the CDR3, is GAGVSQSPSNKVTEKGKDVELRCDPISGHTALYWYRQSLGQGLEFLIYFQGNSAPDKSGLPSDRFSAERTGGSVSTLTIQRTQQEDSAVYLCASSWGQFYNEQFFGPGTRLTVL.

This clonotype was seen a few times. This sequence joins TRBV5-5 and TRBJ1-1; a possible D gene is TRBD1 (5 bases). The CDR3 extends over 16 amino acids. The germline V gene encodes CDR1 SGHKS and CDR2 YYEKEE (reference sequence). The V and J ends lost 4 bases and 4 bases respectively, with 20 bases between them. CDR3 bases: TGTGCCAGCAGCCCTAGCCCCCCAGGGTTGGGCACTGAAGCTTTCTTT. This encodes CASSPSPPGLGTEAFF.

The J gene is TRBJ2-1, the V gene TRBV14; 10 bases match TRBD2. The V segment lost 0 bases and the J segment 8 bases; nucleotides outside the gene matches: 13. The CDR3 consists of 18 residues. Germline V CDR1 and CDR2: SGHDN, FVKESK. The DNA for the CDR3 is TGTGCCAGCAGCCAAGATTTAGTGGAAGCGGGGGGGCCGGATGAGCAGTTCTTC. Its translation: CASSQDLVEAGGPDEQFF. Supplemented by reference TRBV14 and TRBJ2-1, the full variable domain reads EAGVTQFPSHSVIEKGQTVTLRCDPISGHDNLYWYRRVMGKEIKFLLHFVKESKQDESGMPNNRFLAERTGGTYSTLKVQPAELEDSGVYFCASSQDLVEAGGPDEQFFGPGTRLTVL.

This clonotype has a handful of counts. CDR3 nucleotide sequence: TGTGCCAGCTCACCGCGCGGACGGGAAGGCTACACCTTC. This translates into CASSPRGREGYTF. The chain recombines TRBV18 with TRBJ1-2; D is uncertain. V lost 3 bases, J lost 8 bases, and 13 bases lay in between. Per the germline V gene, CDR1 is KGHSH and CDR2 is LQKENI. The CDR3 totals 13 residues.

This clonotype was seen only a few times. This rearrangement joins TRBV6-2 or TRBV6-3 to TRBJ2-3, with D unclear. The ends were cut back, 6 bases at V and 6 bases at J, with 7 bases in the middle. The CDR3 has 11 residues. CDR1 MNHEY and CDR2 SVGEGT come from the germline V gene. The CDR3 nucleotides are TGTGCCAGCAGCCGACTTGATACGCAGTATTTT. It translates to CASSRLDTQYF.

The chain has TRBV20-1 and TRBJ1-3; no reliable D call. CDR1 and CDR2 from the germline V gene are DFQATT and SNEGSKA (reference sequence). Trimming removed 2 bases at V and 2 bases at J, with 16 bases between. This CDR3 spans 16 amino acids. CDR3 loop: CSARILYSKTGNTIYF. CDR3 DNA sequence: TGCAGTGCTAGAATTCTCTACTCGAAGACTGGAAACACCATATATTTT.